Below, 28 T cell receptor beta chains from the same sample are listed, as sequenced in a study of cytomegalovirus exposure and HLA in healthy donors. Clones were sequenced by immunoSEQ multiplex PCR, and TCRdb holds only the in-frame ones, with some missing. Among under 200,000 clones listed, roughly nine tenths were seen once. The source material was PBMCs. The receptors originated from a woman aged 25 to 45 in good health and CMV-seronegative.

Worth noting for this clone: A read error may account for a junction end that differs from germline. This sequence joins TRBV5-6 and TRBJ2-7, with D possibly matching TRBD1 (6 bases). This CDR3 has 11 amino acids. The V gene's germline CDR1 is SGHDT and CDR2 YYEEEE. The CDR3 DNA reads as TGTGCCAGCAGCTTACAGGGATCTCTACAGTTC. Translating gives CASSLQGSLQF. Full variable domain (missing parts from reference TRBV5-6 and TRBJ2-7): DAGVTQSPTHLIKTRGQQVTLRCSPKSGHDTVSWYQQALGQGPQFIFQYYEEEERQRGNFPDRFSGHQFPNYSSELNVNALLLGDSALYLCASSLQGSLQFGPGTRLTVT.

Turning to this clone: One junction end disagrees with the germline gene, perhaps due to a read error. V and J are TRBV15 and TRBJ2-1, with 11 bases lining up with TRBD2. Germline assignment: CDR1 LNHNV and CDR2 YYDKDF (reference sequence). The CDR3 length is 15 residues. The CDR3 DNA sequence: TGTGCCACCAGCAGTAGCGGGAGGGCCTACCATGAGCAGTTCTTC. The encoded protein is CATSSSGRAYHEQFF. Complete variable domain (other parts from reference TRBV15 and TRBJ2-1): DAMVIQNPRYQVTQFGKPVTLSCSQTLNHNVMYWYQQKSSQAPKLLFHYYDKDFNNEADTPDNFQSRRPNTSFCFLDIRSPGLGDTAMYLCATSSSGRAYHEQFFGPGTRLTVL.

This chain connects TRBV11-3 to TRBJ2-7; TRBD1 aligns across 9 bases. The CDR3 extends over 15 amino acids. The V and J ends lost 5 bases and 5 bases, in that order; junction bases with no gene match: 10. The V gene's germline CDR1 is SGHNT and CDR2 YENEEA. CDR3 nucleotide sequence: TGTGCCAGCAGCCTAGGGACAGGGAGAGAGCACGAGCAGTACTTC. Residues: CASSLGTGREHEQYF.

The chain recombines TRBV5-1 with TRBJ2-3, with D possibly being TRBD1 or TRBD2 (5 bases each). The germline V and J ends were trimmed by 4 bases and 1 base, with 13 bases remaining between them. The germline V gene has CDR1 SGHRS and CDR2 YFSETQ. The CDR3 extends over 15 amino acids. The CDR3 sequence: CASSEGLFGTDTQYF. The CDR3 region has the DNA TGCGCCAGCAGCGAGGGGCTCTTCGGCACAGATACGCAGTATTTT.

The chain links TRBV4-1 to TRBJ1-2, with 8 positions matching TRBD1. The CDR3 length is 13 residues. In germline, CDR1 is MGHRA, CDR2 YSYEKL. V dropped 6 bases and J dropped 7; count of bases not matched to a gene: 7. CDR3: CASRGQGMGGYTF. The DNA for the CDR3 is TGCGCCAGCAGAGGACAGGGCATGGGTGGCTACACCTTC.

J is TRBJ1-1 and V is TRBV11-2, with D possibly being TRBD1 (5 bases). V dropped 3 bases and J dropped 2 bases, with 7 bases sitting between them. The CDR3 extends over 13 amino acids. CDR1 and CDR2 (germline): SGHAT, FQNNGV. The CDR3 sequence is CASSFRGNTEAFF. CDR3 sequence (DNA): TGTGCCAGCAGCTTTAGGGGAAACACTGAAGCTTTCTTT.

V and J are TRBV7-2 and TRBJ1-1; D ambiguous. This CDR3 has 14 amino acids. V lost 2 bases and J lost 1, with 8 bases in between. CDR1 is SGHTA and CDR2 is FQGNSA in the germline V gene. The CDR3 DNA reads TGTGCCAGCAGCTTAATGGGGTCGAACACTGAAGCTTTCTTT. Its protein product is CASSLMGSNTEAFF.

This clone was counted a few times. CDR3 sequence: CSVAETVVGNEKLFF. The CDR3 DNA follows: TGCAGCGTGGCGGAGACAGTCGTAGGTAATGAAAAACTGTTTTTT. The genes are TRBV29-1 and TRBJ1-4; D possibly corresponds to TRBD1 (5 bases). V was pared by 6 bases and J by 4 bases, with 18 bases between. This CDR3 comprises 15 residues. Germline V gives CDR1 SQVTM, CDR2 ANQGSEA.

This clone was observed a single time. The chain links TRBV5-6 to TRBJ1-1, with D possibly TRBD1 on 6 matching bases. V lost 0 bases to trimming and J lost 1 base, with 10 bases between them. Germline V gene sequence: CDR1 SGHDT, CDR2 YYEEEE. CDR3 size: 15 residues. The CDR3 nucleotides read TGTGCCAGCAGCTTGGGGGCACAGGGGAACACTGAAGCTTTCTTT. It is translated as CASSLGAQGNTEAFF. The variable domain in full, with the rest retrieved from reference TRBV5-6 and TRBJ1-1, is DAGVTQSPTHLIKTRGQQVTLRCSPKSGHDTVSWYQQALGQGPQFIFQYYEEEERQRGNFPDRFSGHQFPNYSSELNVNALLLGDSALYLCASSLGAQGNTEAFFGQGTRLTVV.

V gene TRBV9 combines with J gene TRBJ1-5; D gene ambiguous. Trimming cost V 3 bases and J 4 bases, with 11 bases left between them. Germline CDR1 reads SGDLS; CDR2 reads YYNGEE. The CDR3 has 14 residues. The CDR3 region is CASSGGLENQPQHF. The CDR3 DNA reads as TGTGCCAGCAGCGGGGGTCTTGAGAATCAGCCCCAGCATTTT.

The chain employs TRBV19 and TRBJ2-7; no reliable D call. V was shortened by 3 bases and J by 5 bases, with 14 bases between the two germline ends. This CDR3 has 14 residues. The V gene's germline CDR1 is LNHDA and CDR2 SQIVND (reference sequence). As DNA, the CDR3 is TGTGCCAGTAGTATTGGGCCTTCATGGGACGAGCAGTACTTC. It translates to CASSIGPSWDEQYF.

The chain combines TRBV18 with TRBJ1-5; D not resolved. CDR1 is KGHSH and CDR2 is LQKENI in the germline V gene. The CDR3 extends over 14 amino acids. Trimming took 3 bases from V and 6 from J, leaving 12 bases between them. The CDR3 sequence: CASSPSAASQPQHF. CDR3 in DNA: TGTGCCAGCTCACCTTCGGCAGCTTCTCAGCCCCAGCATTTT. Based on the CDR3 plus reference TRBV18 and TRBJ1-5, the full variable domain is NAGVMQNPRHLVRRRGQEARLRCSPMKGHSHVYWYRQLPEEGLKFMVYLQKENIIDESGMPKERFSAEFPKEGPSILRIQQVVRGDSAAYFCASSPSAASQPQHFGDGTRLSIL.

V and J are TRBV19 and TRBJ1-5; 9 bases fit TRBD1. In germline, CDR1 is LNHDA, CDR2 SQIVND (reference sequence). This CDR3 spans 15 amino acids. J gave up 7 bases and V 5 bases, and 9 bases lay outside the gene matches. The CDR3 reads CASSARQGGIQPQHF. In DNA form, the CDR3 reads TGTGCCAGTAGTGCGAGACAGGGGGGGATACAGCCCCAGCATTTT.

V gene TRBV4-2 combines with J gene TRBJ1-6, with D unresolved. The ends were cut back, 1 base at V and 4 bases at J, with 8 bases in the middle. Germline values: CDR1 LGHNA, CDR2 YNFKEQ. The CDR3 is 15 amino acids. This chain's CDR3 is CASSQVREYNSPLHF. CDR3 sequence (DNA): TGTGCCAGCAGCCAAGTGAGGGAGTATAATTCACCCCTCCACTTT.

The chain recombines TRBV11-3 with TRBJ2-2; no reliable D call. The CDR3 covers 15 residues. Trimming removed 5 bases at V and 6 bases at J, with 16 bases between. CDR1 SGHNT and CDR2 YENEEA come from the germline V gene. CDR3 in amino acids: CASSRVGPPAGELFF. The DNA of the CDR3 is TGTGCCAGCAGCCGGGTCGGTCCTCCCGCCGGGGAGCTGTTTTTT.

The chain employs TRBV15 and TRBJ1-2, with 11 bases that match TRBD1. The germline V gene has CDR1 LNHNV and CDR2 YYDKDF (reference sequence). V dropped 3 bases and J dropped 8; count of bases not matched to a gene: 8. The CDR3 has 15 amino acids. The CDR3 DNA reads TGTGCCACCAGCAGGGACAGGGGGCCTGGCTACGGCTACACCTTC. Translated: CATSRDRGPGYGYTF.

This clone has more than one count but fewer than ten. The rearrangement joins TRBV7-3 to TRBJ2-1; D perhaps matches TRBD2 (5 bases). V was cut by 5 bases and J by 10 bases, with 15 bases left in between. Germline V gives CDR1 SGHTA, CDR2 FQGTGA. CDR3 length: 13 residues. DNA of the CDR3: TGTGCCAGCAGCCCTGGCCGGGATGCAGAGCAGTTCTTC. It yields the protein CASSPGRDAEQFF.

The chain uses TRBV5-4 and TRBJ2-7; D gene unclear. Between the trimmed V and J ends, which lost 1 base and 0 bases, there was a span of 11 bases. The CDR3 has 15 residues. The germline CDR1 and CDR2 sequences are SGHNT and YYREEE (reference sequence). The CDR3 is CASSLFGVSSYEQYF. CDR3 nucleotide sequence: TGTGCCAGCAGCTTGTTTGGGGTCAGCTCCTACGAGCAGTACTTC. Using reference TRBV5-4 and TRBJ2-7 for the parts outside the CDR3, the full variable domain is ETGVTQSPTHLIKTRGQQVTLRCSSQSGHNTVSWYQQALGQGPQFIFQYYREEENGRGNFPPRFSGLQFPNYSSELNVNALELDDSALYLCASSLFGVSSYEQYFGPGTRLTVT.

The sample holds a few counts of this clone. The J gene is TRBJ1-3, the V gene TRBV11-2; D not resolved. The ends were cut back, 2 bases at V and 0 bases at J, with 11 bases in the middle. Germline CDR1 reads SGHAT; CDR2 reads FQNNGV. The CDR3 loop spans 16 amino acids. CDR3 sequence (DNA): TGTGCCAGCAGCTTATCATCGGCCTCCTCTGGAAACACCATATATTTT. Its protein is CASSLSSASSGNTIYF.

The chain is built from TRBV28 and TRBJ2-1; TRBD2 matches 11 bases. V dropped 7 bases and J dropped 5; count of bases not matched to a gene: 7. The CDR3 is 15 residues long. Per germline, CDR1 MDHEN and CDR2 SYDVKM. CDR3 DNA: TGTGCCAGCAATTGGCTAGCGGGAGGAAACAATGAGCAGTTCTTC. Translation gives CASNWLAGGNNEQFF.

The chain carries TRBV7-2 and TRBJ1-5; D possibly corresponds to TRBD1 (5 bases). Germline CDR1 SGHTA, CDR2 FQGNSA. V was shortened by 1 base and J by 11 bases, with 12 bases between the two germline ends. CDR3 length: 13 residues. The CDR3, as DNA: TGTGCCAGCAGCTTAGAGGGGCGTGGGTCCCAGCATTTT. It encodes CASSLEGRGSQHF.

V gene TRBV7-3 combines with J gene TRBJ2-1; D remains ambiguous. V was cut by 1 base and J by 7 bases, with 8 bases left in between. Germline assignment: CDR1 SGHTA and CDR2 FQGTGA. The CDR3 is 13 amino acids. The CDR3 region is CASSLNLRNEQFF. The CDR3 DNA reads TGTGCCAGCAGCTTAAATCTTAGGAATGAGCAGTTCTTC.

The V call is TRBV25-1, the J call TRBJ1-6; D not resolved. The CDR3 length is 16 residues. The germline CDR1 and CDR2 sequences are MGHDK and SYGVNS. V was trimmed by 3 bases and J by 4 bases, leaving 13 bases between them. In DNA, the CDR3 is TGTGCCAGCAGTGATGCATCCCACCGTTATAATTCACCCCTCCACTTT. Amino acid sequence: CASSDASHRYNSPLHF.

CDR3 in DNA: TGTGCCAGCAGTTACAGGGGACTAGCCGCAGATACGCAGTATTTT. It specifies CASSYRGLAADTQYF. The V gene is TRBV6-5, the J gene TRBJ2-3; 9 bases map to TRBD2. This CDR3 is 15 amino acids long. The junction had 4 bases not matched to a gene; V was cut back by 2 bases and J by 4 bases. CDR1 and CDR2 from the germline V gene are MNHEY and SVGAGI.

This chain connects TRBV14 to TRBJ1-3, with no clear D. Deletions cut 0 bases from V and 0 bases from J, with 21 bases between. This CDR3 spans 20 amino acids. Germline values: CDR1 SGHDN, CDR2 FVKESK. The CDR3 sequence is CASSQDSRWTTSNSGNTIYF. The DNA of the CDR3 is TGTGCCAGCAGCCAAGACAGTAGGTGGACTACCTCAAACTCTGGAAACACCATATATTTT.

The rearrangement joins TRBV19 to TRBJ2-2; D not certain. The CDR3 length is 12 residues. Germline V gene data show CDR1 as LNHDA and CDR2 as SQIVND (reference sequence). Trimming removed 5 bases at V and 6 bases at J, with 7 bases between. This CDR3 reads CASSSSSGELFF. The CDR3 DNA follows: TGTGCCAGTAGTTCGAGCTCCGGGGAGCTGTTTTTT.

This clone was counted only a few times. J is TRBJ2-7 and V is TRBV4-3; no definite D call. Germline V gene sequence: CDR1 LGHNA, CDR2 YSLEER. This CDR3 region has 15 residues. Trimming stripped 0 bases from V and 0 bases from J, with 9 bases between. The CDR3 sequence: CASSQERVRSYEQYF. Written as DNA, the CDR3 is TGCGCCAGCAGCCAAGAAAGGGTACGCTCCTACGAGCAGTACTTC.

The chain combines TRBV6-5 with TRBJ1-5; TRBD1 matches 7 bases. The junction had 5 bases not matched to a gene; V was cut back by 1 base and J by 8 bases. The CDR3 runs 14 residues. Germline V gene sequence: CDR1 MNHEY, CDR2 SVGAGI. The CDR3 region is CASSYFDTGEPQHF. CDR3 DNA: TGTGCCAGCAGTTACTTCGATACAGGGGAGCCCCAGCATTTT.